The T cell receptor beta chain described here comes from a study of cytomegalovirus exposure and HLA in healthy donors. J lost 0 bases, V lost 5 bases, and 9 bases had no gene match. The CDR3 covers 16 residues. Per germline, CDR1 MNHNY and CDR2 SVGAGI (reference sequence). PCR involved 60 Vbeta and 13 Jbeta primers. Libraries were prepared by immunoSEQ multiplex PCR; TCRdb keeps only in-frame clonotypes and omits some of them. The table lists approximately 170,000 clones, 68% of them singletons, with 3.5% to 5% in the top ten. V usage is TRBV6-6 and J usage is TRBJ2-7, with 8 bases matching TRBD1. This clonotype originated in a woman in her late teens or twenties in good health and CMV-seropositive. The sequencing sample was made of PBMCs. In nucleotides, the CDR3 is TGTGCCAGCAGTCCGCCGTCCGGGACAGGCTCCTACGAGCAGTACTTC. It is translated as CASSPPSGTGSYEQYF.